This T cell receptor (beta chain) appears in the sequencing data of a study of T-cell memory formation after mild COVID-19. Across the study: Clusters of TCRs were largely donor specific.

In its sample, this clonotype was seen many times. Its antigen remains unknown. TCRalpha and TCRbeta libraries used 5'RACE with constant-segment primers and UMIs. TCRdb ran MiXCR on the 5' RACE reads and lists one entry per CDR3 protein. Seen here are around 340,000 distinct CDR3 sequences, 13% to 15% observed once, and the top ten hold under 25%. Study-wide points: CD4+ bias marked clones expanding day 15 to 37, unlike balanced contracting clones. Pre-infection memory carried some responding clones, suggesting that cross-reactive memory joined.

CDR1 and CDR2 (germline): SGHTA, FQGTGA. The V segment lost 5 bases and the J segment 5 bases; nucleotides outside the gene matches: 9. CDR3 size: 15 residues. The chain joins TRBV7-3 to TRBJ2-5; 9 bases agree with TRBD1. The clonotype was recovered from a man in his late teens or twenties who had mild COVID-19 (a few samples of this study predate the infection). Cell type and time point are not known. Material: PBMCs or a T cell subset sorted from them (not recorded which). The CDR3 region has the DNA TGTGCCAGCAGCGCCGGGACAGGGACTGTGGAGACCCAGTACTTC. Amino acids: CASSAGTGTVETQYF.